The next 3 T cell receptor beta chains were all read from a single sample in a study of radiotherapy plus CTLA-4 blockade in lung cancer. Sequenced by immunoSEQ multiplex PCR; TCRdb stores in-frame clones only, minus some. The data show nearly 95,000 clones, roughly 80% seen once. Sequencing was performed on peripheral blood, taken from a patient treated with radiotherapy plus ipilimumab. Source of these receptors: a human donor with non-small cell lung cancer that progressed on radiotherapy plus ipilimumab.

The chain is built from TRBV19 and TRBJ1-2; D gene uncertain. V was trimmed by 4 bases and J by 2 bases, leaving 11 bases between them. The CDR3 consists of 14 residues. Germline V gene data show CDR1 as LNHDA and CDR2 as SQIVND (reference sequence). The CDR3: CASSRPSGNYGYTF. In DNA form, the CDR3 reads TGTGCCAGTAGTAGACCCAGCGGAAACTATGGCTACACCTTC.

The V call is TRBV30, the J call TRBJ2-2; possibly TRBD1 or TRBD2 for D (6 bases each). With 3 bases removed from V and 5 bases from J, the gap between germline ends came to 13 bases. CDR1 is GTSNPN and CDR2 is SVGIG in the germline V gene (reference sequence). CDR3 size: 14 residues. CDR3 residues: CAWRHTGRTGELFF. In nucleotides, the CDR3 is TGTGCCTGGAGGCACACAGGGAGGACCGGGGAGCTGTTTTTT.

The chain joins TRBV7-3 to TRBJ2-3; D is unresolved. The CDR3 totals 14 residues. CDR1 and CDR2 (germline): SGHTA, FQGTGA. The ends were cut back, 1 base at V and 6 bases at J, with 11 bases in the middle. CDR3 DNA: TGTGCCAGCAGCTTAAGTTCGGGTAGGGATACGCAGTATTTT. Amino acid sequence: CASSLSSGRDTQYF.